The clone carrying this TCR beta chain came up a few times. Its antigen is undetermined. V lost 5 bases to trimming and J lost 2 bases; unmatched junction nucleotides: 11. Per germline, CDR1 LNHDA and CDR2 SQIVND (reference sequence). The CDR3 consists of 17 residues. This sample was taken from a study of HIV-infected children after antiretroviral therapy interruption. Background on the study: In continuous treatment, analyzed samples were from weeks 0, 48 and 150.

Treatment: PENTA 11 planned treatment interruption arm or continuous ART arm. Study results and limitations: By the end of treatment interruption, naive CD4+ clonality (Gini) increased.

The TCR library was built from RNA with a 3' RACE protocol and unique molecular identifiers. One entry per CDR3 protein, called by TCRdb with MiXCR from the 3' RACE reads. The sample shows fewer than 50,000 distinct CDR3 sequences, around 4% of them seen only once. This TCR was sampled from a pool of human donors with HIV. The sample in question was CD45RA+ CD4+ T cells from PBMCs, pooled from several time points, obtained from a donor given antiretroviral therapy, either interrupted or continuous. As to subset: naive CD4+ CD45RA+ CD45RO- T cells. This chain uses TRBV19 with TRBJ2-1, with 8 positions matching TRBD2. CDR3 amino acids: CASSSPLAGHAYNEQFF. CDR3 nucleotides: TGTGCCAGTAGTTCCCCCTTAGCGGGGCACGCCTACAATGAGCAGTTCTTC.